This entry concerns a single TCR beta chain. Its specificity is unknown. Primers included in the PCR were 60 Vbeta and 13 Jbeta primers. Repertoires were generated with immunoSEQ multiplex PCR, while TCRdb's copy carries only in-frame clones and drops some. Of fewer than 200,000 clones listed, about 90% are singletons. Germline loops: CDR1 LNHDA, CDR2 SQIVND (reference sequence). V lost 7 bases and J lost 5, with 8 bases in between. The CDR3 totals 11 residues. The data derive from a study of cytomegalovirus exposure and HLA in healthy donors. Points from the study as a whole: In an earlier analysis, productive rearrangement rates for most beta V segments clustered near 87% or 30%.

The TCR sequence derives from a girl less than two years old in good health and CMV-seronegative. The chain carries TRBV19 and TRBJ1-1; no definite D call. Specimen: PBMCs. The CDR3: CASTRDTEAFF. CDR3 nucleotides: TGTGCCAGTACCCGCGATACTGAAGCTTTCTTT.